The 9 T cell receptor beta chains below come from one sample, sequenced in a study of persistence of HIV-infected CD4 T cells. This was the immunoSEQ version 4 assay in survey mode. Sequenced by immunoSEQ multiplex PCR; TCRdb stores in-frame clones only, minus some. Of about 64,000 clones listed, 65% to 75% were seen once; the top ten hold 1.7%. Antigens of these TCRs are unknown. Cells were stimulated with overlapping HIV-1 Gag 15-mer peptides. Sorted nonresponding memory CD4+ T cells were CD40L-negative, CD69-negative, CD45RO-high. Sequenced here: CD4+ T cells sorted from PBMCs after 18-hour stimulation, sampled from a patient who received antiretroviral therapy. The receptors come from an adult man with HIV who was CMV-seropositive.

In its sample, this clone was seen once. The V and J genes are TRBV18 and TRBJ1-1; 7 nucleotides match TRBD1. This CDR3 is 15 amino acids long. Germline V gene lookup returns CDR1 KGHSH and CDR2 LQKENI. Trimming cost V 1 base and J 3 bases; bases outside gene matches: 5. CDR3 sequence: CASSPLGDSDTEAFF. The CDR3 coding sequence is TGTGCCAGCTCACCACTGGGGGACAGTGACACTGAAGCTTTCTTT.

The rearrangement uses TRBV27 and TRBJ1-1; no firm D call. Trimming removed 6 bases from V and 3 bases from J, with 14 bases in between. The germline V gene encodes CDR1 MNHEY and CDR2 SMNVEV (reference sequence). This CDR3 region has 14 residues. CDR3 DNA sequence: TGTGCCAGCAGCCCGGGAGTAAGGGACACTGAAGCTTTCTTT. Translation gives CASSPGVRDTEAFF.

This clone turned up a few times. The chain has TRBV20-1 and TRBJ2-1; tentatively, D is TRBD2 (5 bases). This CDR3 has 13 amino acids. The germline CDR1 and CDR2 sequences are DFQATT and SNEGSKA (reference sequence). V was shortened by 3 bases and J by 4 bases, with 10 bases between the two germline ends. The CDR3 here is CSASEGFYNEQFF. DNA of the CDR3: TGCAGTGCTAGTGAGGGCTTTTACAATGAGCAGTTCTTC.

V gene TRBV6-5 combines with J gene TRBJ2-7; tentatively, D is TRBD1 or TRBD2 (5 bases each). Trimming removed 5 bases at V and 3 bases at J, with 11 bases between. CDR1 MNHEY and CDR2 SVGAGI come from the germline V gene. The CDR3 length is 13 residues. This chain's CDR3 is CASSRDGHYEQYF. CDR3 DNA sequence: TGTGCCAGCAGTCGGGACGGACACTACGAGCAGTACTTC.

This chain connects TRBV18 to TRBJ1-3; unclear D gene. Germline CDR1 is KGHSH and CDR2 is LQKENI. V shed 2 bases and J shed 0 bases, with 14 bases lying between them. The CDR3 sequence is 17 residues long. CDR3 in amino acids: CASSPGMAGGSGNTIYF. The CDR3 region has the DNA TGTGCCAGCTCACCAGGGATGGCAGGCGGCTCTGGAAACACCATATATTTT.

This sequence joins TRBV10-2 and TRBJ2-2; 8 bases align to TRBD1. The length of the CDR3 is 15 residues. Trimming took 6 bases from V and 5 from J; bases not matched to a gene: 8. In germline, CDR1 is WSHSY, CDR2 SAAADI. CDR3 protein: CASRTQGARTGELFF. CDR3 coding DNA: TGCGCCAGCAGGACCCAGGGGGCGCGGACCGGGGAGCTGTTTTTT.

The rearrangement joins TRBV11-2 to TRBJ1-1; 8 bases match TRBD1. The germline V gene has CDR1 SGHAT and CDR2 FQNNGV. Trimming at V came to 1 base and at J to 1 base, leaving 2 bases not matched to a gene. This CDR3 has 15 amino acids. The CDR3 is CASSLGGQANTEAFF. The CDR3 DNA is TGTGCCAGCAGCTTAGGGGGACAGGCGAACACTGAAGCTTTCTTT.

V gene TRBV19 combines with J gene TRBJ1-5; possible D gene TRBD1, 6 bases. Looked up from germline, CDR1 is LNHDA and CDR2 is SQIVND (reference sequence). V was trimmed by 7 bases and J by 6 bases, leaving 31 bases between them. This CDR3 has 19 amino acids. CDR3 region: CASKRGGPQGTIRGQPQHF. The DNA for the CDR3 is TGTGCCAGTAAACGCGGGGGGCCCCAGGGGACGATAAGAGGTCAGCCCCAGCATTTT.

The chain has TRBV6-1 and TRBJ2-7, with D possibly TRBD1 on 6 matching bases. V lost 7 bases, J lost 2 bases, and 15 bases lay in between. The CDR3 consists of 14 residues. The V gene's germline CDR1 is MNHNS and CDR2 SASEGT. The CDR3 is CASTSGTRTYEQYF. The CDR3 nucleotides are TGTGCCAGCACCTCTGGGACACGGACCTACGAGCAGTACTTC.